A selection of T cell receptor beta chains follows, all from one sample in a study of blood T cell repertoires in COVID-19. Using immunoSEQ multiplex PCR, the repertoire was profiled, and TCRdb retains in-frame clones only, with some absent. The sample consists of around 430,000 clones, about 87% of them appearing once. Sequencing used PBMCs or T cells enriched from blood (not recorded which). These receptors were obtained from a woman aged 45-59 years who had recovered from COVID-19. The CDR3 runs from the conserved cysteine through the conserved F or W. D genes are given only for firm matches. Size is stated for part of the rows, as once, few or many counts, or as a class when the clone is expanded.

16	TRBJ2-1	-	TRBV9	TRBD2	TGTGCCAGCAGCTTACTAGCGGGGGGCCACTACAATGAGCAGTTCTTC	CASSLLAGGHYNEQFF
16	TRBJ1-6	-	TRBV27	-	TGTGCCACCTCGGAGGGGCTGGTGTCCTATAATTCACCCCTCCACTTT	CATSEGLVSYNSPLHF
13	TRBJ1-2	-	TRBV12-3/TRBV12-4	TRBD1	TGTGCCAGCATTTCTACAGGGGGCGACGGCTACACCTTC	CASISTGGDGYTF
13	TRBJ2-7	few	TRBV2	TRBD1	TGTGCCAGCAGGGGGACAGGGGTTCACGAGCAGTACTTC	CASRGTGVHEQYF
14	TRBJ2-7	-	TRBV4-1	-	TGCGCCAGCAGCCAAGTCGTCGGGGGGCGCGAGCAGTACTTC	CASSQVVGGREQYF
15	TRBJ2-5	few	TRBV4-3	-	TGCGCCAGCAGCCAAGCTAGAGGGGGCCAAGAGACCCAGTACTTC	CASSQARGGQETQYF
11	TRBJ2-7	-	TRBV13	-	TGTGCCAGCAGCCTCGACTTGGAGCAGTACTTC	CASSLDLEQYF
15	TRBJ2-5	-	TRBV5-1	TRBD2	TGCGCCAGCAGCCCTCCGGGGGGGGCGGTAGATACCCAGTACTTC	CASSPPGGAVDTQYF
14	TRBJ1-1	once	TRBV18	-	TGTGCCAGCTCACGACCGTCAGGGAACACTGAAGCTTTCTTT	CASSRPSGNTEAFF
12	TRBJ1-3	-	TRBV11-1	-	TGTGCCACCGGGAGCTCTGGAAACACCATATATTTT	CATGSSGNTIYF
17	TRBJ1-3	-	TRBV10-1	-	TGCGCCAGCAGTGAGTCAGGCCAGTGGGGAGTCGTGAACACCATATATTTT	CASSESGQWGVVNTIYF
14	TRBJ2-7	-	TRBV27	-	TGTGCCACCGACCCCCAGGAAAGCTCCTACGAGCAGTACTTC	CATDPQESSYEQYF
10	TRBJ2-1	-	TRBV20-1	TRBD1	TGCAGCCAAAAAGGGACAGAACAGTTCTTC	CSQKGTEQFF
21	TRBJ1-6	few	TRBV6-7	-	TGTGCCAGCAGTTACTCGAACTGCAACAGCAACCAAAGCTCCTATAATTCACCCCTCCACTTT	CASSYSNCNSNQSSYNSPLHF
14	TRBJ1-1	-	TRBV28	TRBD1	TGTGCCAGCAGGCTGGGACAGGTGAACACTGAAGCTTTCTTT	CASRLGQVNTEAFF
14	TRBJ1-2	-	TRBV4-3	-	TGCGCCAGCAGCCACTACGTCGGGGGGGACGGCTACACCTTC	CASSHYVGGDGYTF
14	TRBJ1-3	-	TRBV7-2	-	TGTGCCAGCAGCTTACCCCCAGGAGGAAACACCATATATTTT	CASSLPPGGNTIYF
16	TRBJ1-4	-	TRBV18	-	TGTGCCAGCTCACCAGGGGGCCGGGCAACTAATGAAAAACTGTTTTTT	CASSPGGRATNEKLFF
13	TRBJ2-5	-	TRBV12-3/TRBV12-4	-	TGTGCCAGCACCCCAGGGGAGAGGGAGACCCAGTACTTC	CASTPGERETQYF
18	TRBJ2-1	-	TRBV18	TRBD2	TGTGCCAGCTCACCCCGAAACAGTCTAGCGGGGGGGGAGAATGAGCAGTTCTTC	CASSPRNSLAGGENEQFF
15	TRBJ2-7	-	TRBV11-1	-	TGTGCCAGCAGCCCCTCAGCCGGGACAACCTACGAGCAGTACTTC	CASSPSAGTTYEQYF
17	TRBJ1-5	-	TRBV20-1	-	TGCAGTGCTAGTCTTCCGCAGACAGTTGGGGACAATCAGCCCCAGCATTTT	CSASLPQTVGDNQPQHF
16	TRBJ2-3	-	TRBV5-1	-	TGCGCCAGCAGCCCGCAGGCGGGACAGCGCACAGATACGCAGTATTTT	CASSPQAGQRTDTQYF
16	TRBJ1-2	few	TRBV5-1	TRBD1	TGCGCCAGCAGCTTTTCCCAGGGGGCGATTCGCTATGGCTACACCTTC	CASSFSQGAIRYGYTF
13	TRBJ2-7	-	TRBV19	TRBD1	TGTGCCAGTAGTCCGCGACAGGGTCACGAGCAGTACTTC	CASSPRQGHEQYF
13	TRBJ2-3	-	TRBV25-1	-	TGTGCCAGCAGTGATTCCCGGCGGGATACGCAGTATTTT	CASSDSRRDTQYF
16	TRBJ2-5	-	TRBV5-6	TRBD2	TGTGCCAGCAGCTTGGTTGTGTTGGACGGGAGGGAGACCCAGTACTTC	CASSLVVLDGRETQYF
14	TRBJ1-2	-	TRBV3-1/TRBV3-2	TRBD1	TGTGCCAGCAGCCGAGGGACAGGGGACTATGGCTACACCTTC	CASSRGTGDYGYTF
11	TRBJ1-3	-	TRBV9	-	TGTGCCAGCAGCCCCGGGAACACCATATATTTT	CASSPGNTIYF
14	TRBJ1-6	-	TRBV27	-	TGTGCCAGCAGTTTATCGCTCCTTAGTTCACCCCTCCACTTT	CASSLSLLSSPLHF
16	TRBJ1-5	-	TRBV2	-	TGTGCCAGCAGTACGGGACTACGAGGAGAAAATCAGCCCCAGCATTTT	CASSTGLRGENQPQHF
14	TRBJ1-1	-	TRBV2	TRBD1	TGTGCCAACACACAGGGGGCGGGTAGCACTGAAGCTTTCTTT	CANTQGAGSTEAFF
12	TRBJ1-6	-	TRBV5-4	-	TGTGCCAGCAGCTTTTCTGATTCACCCCTCCACTTT	CASSFSDSPLHF
18	TRBJ2-7	-	TRBV25-1	TRBD1	TGTGCCAGCAGTGAGCAATCGTGGACCGGGACAGGGTACTACGAGCAGTACTTC	CASSEQSWTGTGYYEQYF
15	TRBJ1-6	once	TRBV4-1	TRBD1	TGCGCCAGCAGCCTCCCAGGACAGGGGAATTCACCCCTCCACTTT	CASSLPGQGNSPLHF
17	TRBJ1-6	-	TRBV5-1	TRBD1	TGCGCCAGCAGCATTCACTCCGGGACAGGGTTTAATTCACCCCTCCACTTT	CASSIHSGTGFNSPLHF
14	TRBJ1-2	-	TRBV27	-	TGTGCCAGCAGTTTGGTTAACGGATTGACAGGCTACACCTTC	CASSLVNGLTGYTF
14	TRBJ1-1	-	TRBV6-5	TRBD1	TGTGCCAGCAAAGGGACAGGGGAAGGAACTGAAGCTTTCTTT	CASKGTGEGTEAFF
16	TRBJ2-5	-	TRBV5-1	-	TGCGCCAGCAGCTTGGGGGCGGGGGCCGGTCAAGAGGACCAGTACTTC	CASSLGAGAGQEDQYF
14	TRBJ2-1	-	TRBV18	-	TGTGCCAGCTCACCCCACCCTAAATACAATGAGCAGTTCTTC	CASSPHPKYNEQFF
14	TRBJ2-3	few	TRBV19	TRBD2	TGTGCCAGCTCGAGTAGCGGGATCACAGATACGCAGTATTTT	CASSSSGITDTQYF
13	TRBJ2-4	-	TRBV2	-	TGTGCCAGACTCCGGCTACACGGGGACATTCAGTACTTC	CARLRLHGDIQYF
15	TRBJ1-1	-	TRBV19	-	TGTGCCAGTAGGTACAGATTGGGGGCGATCACTGAAGCTTTCTTT	CASRYRLGAITEAFF
14	TRBJ1-5	-	TRBV19	TRBD1	TGTGCCAGTAGCACCGGGACAGGGATTCAGCCCCAGCATTTT	CASSTGTGIQPQHF
18	TRBJ2-1	once	TRBV7-9	TRBD2	TGTGCCAGCAGCCGCATAATAGGACTAGCAGGATCCTACAATGAGCAGTTCTTC	CASSRIIGLAGSYNEQFF
16	TRBJ2-1	-	TRBV7-2	TRBD2	TGTGCCAGCAGCTCACTTCTAGCGGGGGGGACCAATGAGCAGTTCTTC	CASSSLLAGGTNEQFF
15	TRBJ1-2	-	TRBV29-1	-	TGCAGCGTTGATAAGACGGGTCCGACTAACTATGGCTACACCTTC	CSVDKTGPTNYGYTF
13	TRBJ2-5	-	TRBV5-1	TRBD1	TGCGCCAGCAGCGGGGACAGAGGAGAGACCCAGTACTTC	CASSGDRGETQYF
16	TRBJ1-1	-	TRBV28	TRBD1	TGTGCCAGCAGATCAGCCGGGACAGGTATGAACACTGAAGCTTTCTTT	CASRSAGTGMNTEAFF
14	TRBJ1-2	-	TRBV29-1	-	TGCAGCGTTGCGGGGGGGGCGGTTGACTATGGCTACACCTTC	CSVAGGAVDYGYTF
15	TRBJ1-5	-	TRBV2	TRBD1	TGTGCCAGCACCCAGACAGGGAGGAGCAATCAGCCCCAGCATTTT	CASTQTGRSNQPQHF
12	TRBJ1-1	-	TRBV10-3	-	TGTGCCATCAGTTCACAAAACACTGAAGCTTTCTTT	CAISSQNTEAFF
16	TRBJ2-5	-	TRBV15	-	TGTGCCACCAGCAGAGATCCCGTGGTGGCGGGGGAGACCCAGTACTTC	CATSRDPVVAGETQYF
12	TRBJ1-1	-	TRBV29-1	TRBD1	TGCAGCGGACAGGGGATGAACACTGAAGCTTTCTTT	CSGQGMNTEAFF
20	TRBJ1-1	-	TRBV28	-	TGTGCCAGCAGTTTTGGGGGGTTTTCGGCAGGAGGACCTAGGAGCACTGAAGCTTTCTTT	CASSFGGFSAGGPRSTEAFF
15	TRBJ2-1	-	TRBV5-1	TRBD1	TGCGCCAGCAGCTGGACAGGGGGCTCCTACAATGAGCAGTTCTTC	CASSWTGGSYNEQFF
14	TRBJ1-4	-	TRBV9	-	TGTGCCAGCAGCGTAGGAGGGTTTGGTGAAAAACTGTTTTTT	CASSVGGFGEKLFF
14	TRBJ1-5	-	TRBV5-1	-	TGCGCCAGCAGCTACGGGACAAAGGGTCAGCCCCAGCATTTT	CASSYGTKGQPQHF
16	TRBJ2-7	-	TRBV4-1	-	TGCGCCAGCAGCCTTTCCGGCGGGACCGGCCCCTACGAGCAGTACTTC	CASSLSGGTGPYEQYF